Sequencing of this T cell receptor (beta chain) was carried out in a study of T cells in Graves' hyperthyroidism and ophthalmopathy. Study findings and constraints: Among thyroid clonotypes expanded above 0.001, most also appeared in blood.

The investigators amplified TCR beta CDR3 regions from RNA transcripts. An initial round of RT-PCR targeting the TCR CDR3 relied on the HTBI primer set. MiXCR, applied by TCRdb to the multiplex PCR reads, yields one record per CDR3 protein. The profile shows a few hundred thousand distinct CDR3 sequences, 15% to 20% of them singletons. This clonotype was detected many times. Antigen: not known. This CDR3 spans 15 amino acids. Germline values: CDR1 GTSNPN, CDR2 SVGIG (reference sequence). Trimming took 8 bases from V and 3 from J, leaving 20 bases between them. Those patients with uncontrolled infection, other autoimmune disease, pregnancy or lactation were excluded. Fresh peripheral blood, 7.5 to 10 ml, was the source of the PBMCs.

This receptor was obtained from a woman younger than 35 with Graves' ophthalmopathy. Sequencing was performed on blood. V is TRBV30 and J is TRBJ2-1; the D call may be TRBD1 or TRBD2 (6 bases each). The CDR3 nucleotides read TGTGCCGGAATCCCCTCGGGGGCGGGCTACAATGAGCAGTTCTTC. Protein: CAGIPSGAGYNEQFF. Supplemented by reference TRBV30 and TRBJ2-1, the full variable domain reads SQTIHQWPATLVQPVGSPLSLECTVEGTSNPNLYWYRQAAGRGLQLLFYSVGIGQISSEVPQNLSASRPQDRQFILSSKKLLLSDSGFYLCAGIPSGAGYNEQFFGPGTRLTVL.